This section outlines one T cell receptor beta chain sequence together with its context. These data come from a study of T cell responses to AZD1222 COVID-19 vaccine. Looking at the study overall: Pooling covered second doses at about 4 or about 12 weeks.

Trimming shortened V by 1 base and J by 9 bases, and 14 bases separated the two germline ends. There are 15 residues in the CDR3. Germline values: CDR1 SGHRS, CDR2 YFSETQ. Here immunoSEQ multiplex PCR was the method, and the copy in TCRdb shows in-frame clones only, minus some. The sample lists around 96,000 clones; nearly 90% were seen once. The clonotype originates from an adult in good health. The chain employs TRBV5-1 and TRBJ1-6; D unresolved. Here the sequenced sample was peripheral blood, taken on day 0 of AZD1222 vaccination. CDR3: CASSLSGFAASPLHF. Written as DNA, the CDR3 is TGCGCCAGCAGCTTGTCTGGCTTCGCGGCTTCACCCCTCCACTTT.